The source of this TCR beta chain is a study of cytomegalovirus exposure and HLA in healthy donors. Findings of the study overall: The tendency of first-cohort TCR clusters to co-occur in the 120 or so validation repertoires was the finding of a later analysis. Cytomegalovirus status was reportedly diagnosed by the classifier with high specificity and sensitivity. Despite most TCR sequences being rare, some public TCRs occurred in many donors.

The donors were part of the validation cohort, which consisted of roughly 110 subjects and was separate from the first cohort of about 670 subjects. Trimming left V 4 bases short and J 1 base short, with 11 bases between. CDR1 is LNHNV, CDR2 YYDKDF, per germline (reference sequence). The CDR3 has 16 amino acids. A note on this clone: The target antigen is unknown.

The data were produced by immunoSEQ multiplex PCR, yet TCRdb's version contains in-frame clones alone and is incomplete. The table records under 250,000 clones, around nine tenths of them present only once. The rearrangement joins TRBV15 to TRBJ2-6, with a possible D match to TRBD2 (7 bases). The specimen sequenced was PBMCs. The source is a woman aged 18-29 years in good health and CMV-seropositive. The CDR3 region is CATSKGGDSGANVLTF. CDR3 sequence (DNA): TGTGCCACCAGCAAAGGGGGGGATTCTGGGGCCAACGTCCTGACTTTC.